These T cell receptor beta chains were read from a single sample in a study of cytomegalovirus exposure and HLA in healthy donors. The data were produced by immunoSEQ multiplex PCR, yet TCRdb's version contains in-frame clones alone and is incomplete. Altogether 45,000 to 65,000 clones are present, around 93% being singletons, with the ten largest covering about 1.8%. Sequencing used PBMCs. The receptors were sampled from a woman between 18 and 30 years old in good health and CMV-seropositive. Each CDR3 is given with its conserved first and last residue. D genes are given only for firm matches. Clone size appears in some rows only: once, few, many, or a class for an expanded clone.

cdr3_aa | cdr3_nt | v_call | clone_size | cdr3_length | j_call | d_call
CASSVGQTYEQYF | TGTGCCAGCAGCGTCGGACAAACCTACGAGCAGTACTTC | TRBV9 | . | 13 | TRBJ2-7 | .
CASSQQEEQRNQPQHF | TGCGCCAGCAGCCAACAAGAAGAACAGAGAAATCAGCCCCAGCATTTT | TRBV4-1 | . | 16 | TRBJ1-5 | .
CASSSYEQGAPSYEQYF | TGTGCCAGCAGCTCCTACGAACAGGGGGCCCCTTCCTACGAGCAGTACTTC | TRBV11-2 | . | 17 | TRBJ2-7 | TRBD1
CASSESGPWGADTQYF | TGCGCCAGCAGTGAGTCAGGCCCATGGGGCGCAGATACGCAGTATTTT | TRBV10-1 | . | 16 | TRBJ2-3 | .
CASSHRTREEQYF | TGTGCCAGCAGCCACAGGACCCGGGAGGAGCAGTACTTC | TRBV7-9 | . | 13 | TRBJ2-7 | .
CASRGGTTNEKLFF | TGCGCCAGCAGAGGGGGCACAACTAATGAAAAACTGTTTTTT | TRBV5-1 | . | 14 | TRBJ1-4 | TRBD1
CASSLSVPGELFF | TGTGCCAGCAGCTTATCTGTCCCCGGGGAGCTGTTTTTT | TRBV7-3 | . | 13 | TRBJ2-2 | .
CASSGGKAASYEQYF | TGTGCCAGCAGCGGAGGGAAGGCCGCGTCCTACGAGCAGTACTTC | TRBV7-9 | . | 15 | TRBJ2-7 | .
CASSPATGIYGYTF | TGTGCCAGCAGCCCCGCCACAGGGATCTATGGCTACACCTTC | TRBV7-8 | few | 14 | TRBJ1-2 | .
CASSAGAGGNEKLFF | TGTGCCAGCAGTGCCGGGGCAGGGGGTAACGAAAAACTGTTTTTT | TRBV6-4 | once | 15 | TRBJ1-4 | TRBD1
CASSFMGAGLFF | TGTGCCAGCAGCTTCATGGGGGCTGGACTGTTTTTT | TRBV7-2 | . | 12 | TRBJ1-4 | .
CATSRSSATNEKLFF | TGTGCCACCAGCAGATCGTCGGCAACTAATGAAAAACTGTTTTTT | TRBV15 | . | 15 | TRBJ1-4 | .
CASSIDGQDATGTEAFF | TGTGCCAGTAGTATAGATGGGCAGGACGCGACAGGTACTGAAGCTTTCTTT | TRBV19 | . | 17 | TRBJ1-1 | .
CATSRAGINNYEQYF | TGTGCCACCAGCAGAGCAGGGATAAACAACTACGAGCAGTACTTC | TRBV15 | . | 15 | TRBJ2-7 | .
CASSLAGAVNTGELFF | TGTGCCAGCAGCTTAGCGGGGGCAGTGAACACCGGGGAGCTGTTTTTT | TRBV7-9 | once | 16 | TRBJ2-2 | .
CAGAGAWTDYGYTF | TGTGCCGGCGCGGGTGCGTGGACCGACTATGGCTACACCTTC | TRBV6-1 | . | 14 | TRBJ1-2 | .
CASSVTGDSGNTIYF | TGTGCCAGCAGCGTCACCGGGGACTCTGGAAACACCATATATTTT | TRBV9 | . | 15 | TRBJ1-3 | .